Listed below are T cell receptor beta chains from one sample, sequenced in a study of post-analysis software for immune sequencing data. In TCRdb, the PCR reads were re-called with MiXCR into one record per CDR3 protein. The sample contains about 820,000 distinct CDR3 sequences, 53% of which appear only once. The sequenced sample was blood. The receptors here all came from a girl under 18 with multiple sclerosis. Each CDR3 is given with its conserved first and last residue. D genes are given only for firm matches. Size values are once, few and many counts, or a class for expanded clones, and some rows have none.

length: 15
J: TRBJ2-1
size: NA
D: TRBD1
V: TRBV7-9
DNA: TGTGCCAGCAGGGGGACAGGCTACTCCTACAATGAGCAGTTCTTC
CDR3: CASRGTGYSYNEQFF

length: 14
J: TRBJ1-2
size: NA
D: NA
V: TRBV5-1
DNA: TGCGCCAGCAGCTTGGACACAACTATTCCCGGCTACACCTTC
CDR3: CASSLDTTIPGYTF

length: 15
J: TRBJ1-2
size: NA
D: NA
V: TRBV6-4
DNA: TGTGCCAGCAGTCCCTCCGAGGGAAGAGTGGGCGGCTACACCTTC
CDR3: CASSPSEGRVGGYTF

length: 16
J: TRBJ2-2
size: NA
D: NA
V: TRBV10-3
DNA: TGTGCCATCCGTGAGTCGCAGGGGAGGGACACCGGGGAGCTGTTTTTT
CDR3: CAIRESQGRDTGELFF

length: 17
J: TRBJ2-7
size: NA
D: TRBD2
V: TRBV15
DNA: TGTGCCACCAGCAGAGATCCTATTAGCGGGAGGGCCAACGAGCAGTACTTC
CDR3: CATSRDPISGRANEQYF

length: 11
J: TRBJ2-3
size: NA
D: TRBD1
V: TRBV20-1
DNA: TGCAGTGCTGACAGGGGGAATACGCAGTATTTT
CDR3: CSADRGNTQYF

length: 13
J: TRBJ2-7
size: NA
D: NA
V: TRBV7-8
DNA: TGTGCCAGCAGCTTAGTAGTAGAGTACGAGCAGTACTTC
CDR3: CASSLVVEYEQYF

length: 15
J: TRBJ2-1
size: few
D: TRBD2
V: TRBV20-1
DNA: TGCAGTGCTCGACTAGCGGGCTCCCCGTACAATGAGCAGTTCTTC
CDR3: CSARLAGSPYNEQFF

length: 15
J: TRBJ2-7
size: NA
D: TRBD2
V: TRBV6-1
DNA: TGTGCCAGCGGCAAGGAGGGAGGGTCCTCCTACGAGCAGTACTTC
CDR3: CASGKEGGSSYEQYF

length: 15
J: TRBJ2-1
size: once
D: NA
V: TRBV6-4
DNA: TGTGCCAGCAGTGAGGAGATGGCTGGGGTCGATGAGCAGTTCTTC
CDR3: CASSEEMAGVDEQFF

length: 14
J: TRBJ2-5
size: NA
D: NA
V: TRBV5-5
DNA: TGTGCCAGCAGCTTGGAAGCAGTGGCCGGGACCCAGTACTTC
CDR3: CASSLEAVAGTQYF